This T cell receptor (beta chain) appears in the sequencing data of a study of identical twins. This clonotype was observed at least ten times. TCRdb fed the 5' RACE reads into MiXCR, producing one record per CDR3 protein. Found here are some 660,000 distinct CDR3 sequences, 8.6% of them singletons; the top ten hold approximately 0.96%. V was trimmed by 4 bases and J by 3 bases, leaving 16 bases between them. The germline gives CDR1 SGHAT, CDR2 FQNNGV. The CDR3 has 15 amino acids. This sample also appeared in a second study, on yellow fever vaccine responses in identical twins.

The material sequenced was PBMCs. The receptor's source is a young woman in good health. The rearrangement links TRBV11-2 to TRBJ2-7; a weak D match, TRBD1 (6 bases). The CDR3 region is CASSYNPRGIYEQYF. CDR3 sequence (DNA): TGTGCCAGCAGCTATAATCCGAGGGGGATCTACGAGCAGTACTTC.